Here is one T cell receptor beta chain with its context. It lacks a known antigen. No qualities accompany the bases; no much larger clone lies one base away. This entry is derived from a study of control samples from healthy donors and cancer patients (dated by TCRdb to 2018 to 2021). Libraries came from the immunoSEQ multiplex PCR assay. The immuneACCESS repertoire file appears here via TCRdb, limited to in-frame rearrangements. These files lack a portion of the clones; in checked studies, under half of the deficit traces to unresolved V genes, and the cause of the others is not known. Counted in this sample were roughly 170,000 clones; 90% to 95% of them appeared once. 1.1% to 1.5% of the sample is held by the ten biggest clonotypes. Including cysteine and phenylalanine, the CDR3 has 14 amino acids. Only the CDR3 DNA stays, 42 bases, in frame from base 1. CDR1 is given as SGHDN and CDR2 as FVKESK, both from the germline V gene. V loses 4 bases of germline sequence and J loses 0 bases, and the interval between the two ends is 10 bases.

Sequencing input: blood. The TCR originated in a woman aged 18 to 35 in good health. The rearrangement joined TRBV14 to TRBJ2-7; a tentative D match to TRBD2 spans 5 bases. In nucleotides, the sequence is TGTGCCAGCAGCCTATTCCGGGACTCCTACGAGCAGTACTTC. Its product reads: CASSLFRDSYEQYF.